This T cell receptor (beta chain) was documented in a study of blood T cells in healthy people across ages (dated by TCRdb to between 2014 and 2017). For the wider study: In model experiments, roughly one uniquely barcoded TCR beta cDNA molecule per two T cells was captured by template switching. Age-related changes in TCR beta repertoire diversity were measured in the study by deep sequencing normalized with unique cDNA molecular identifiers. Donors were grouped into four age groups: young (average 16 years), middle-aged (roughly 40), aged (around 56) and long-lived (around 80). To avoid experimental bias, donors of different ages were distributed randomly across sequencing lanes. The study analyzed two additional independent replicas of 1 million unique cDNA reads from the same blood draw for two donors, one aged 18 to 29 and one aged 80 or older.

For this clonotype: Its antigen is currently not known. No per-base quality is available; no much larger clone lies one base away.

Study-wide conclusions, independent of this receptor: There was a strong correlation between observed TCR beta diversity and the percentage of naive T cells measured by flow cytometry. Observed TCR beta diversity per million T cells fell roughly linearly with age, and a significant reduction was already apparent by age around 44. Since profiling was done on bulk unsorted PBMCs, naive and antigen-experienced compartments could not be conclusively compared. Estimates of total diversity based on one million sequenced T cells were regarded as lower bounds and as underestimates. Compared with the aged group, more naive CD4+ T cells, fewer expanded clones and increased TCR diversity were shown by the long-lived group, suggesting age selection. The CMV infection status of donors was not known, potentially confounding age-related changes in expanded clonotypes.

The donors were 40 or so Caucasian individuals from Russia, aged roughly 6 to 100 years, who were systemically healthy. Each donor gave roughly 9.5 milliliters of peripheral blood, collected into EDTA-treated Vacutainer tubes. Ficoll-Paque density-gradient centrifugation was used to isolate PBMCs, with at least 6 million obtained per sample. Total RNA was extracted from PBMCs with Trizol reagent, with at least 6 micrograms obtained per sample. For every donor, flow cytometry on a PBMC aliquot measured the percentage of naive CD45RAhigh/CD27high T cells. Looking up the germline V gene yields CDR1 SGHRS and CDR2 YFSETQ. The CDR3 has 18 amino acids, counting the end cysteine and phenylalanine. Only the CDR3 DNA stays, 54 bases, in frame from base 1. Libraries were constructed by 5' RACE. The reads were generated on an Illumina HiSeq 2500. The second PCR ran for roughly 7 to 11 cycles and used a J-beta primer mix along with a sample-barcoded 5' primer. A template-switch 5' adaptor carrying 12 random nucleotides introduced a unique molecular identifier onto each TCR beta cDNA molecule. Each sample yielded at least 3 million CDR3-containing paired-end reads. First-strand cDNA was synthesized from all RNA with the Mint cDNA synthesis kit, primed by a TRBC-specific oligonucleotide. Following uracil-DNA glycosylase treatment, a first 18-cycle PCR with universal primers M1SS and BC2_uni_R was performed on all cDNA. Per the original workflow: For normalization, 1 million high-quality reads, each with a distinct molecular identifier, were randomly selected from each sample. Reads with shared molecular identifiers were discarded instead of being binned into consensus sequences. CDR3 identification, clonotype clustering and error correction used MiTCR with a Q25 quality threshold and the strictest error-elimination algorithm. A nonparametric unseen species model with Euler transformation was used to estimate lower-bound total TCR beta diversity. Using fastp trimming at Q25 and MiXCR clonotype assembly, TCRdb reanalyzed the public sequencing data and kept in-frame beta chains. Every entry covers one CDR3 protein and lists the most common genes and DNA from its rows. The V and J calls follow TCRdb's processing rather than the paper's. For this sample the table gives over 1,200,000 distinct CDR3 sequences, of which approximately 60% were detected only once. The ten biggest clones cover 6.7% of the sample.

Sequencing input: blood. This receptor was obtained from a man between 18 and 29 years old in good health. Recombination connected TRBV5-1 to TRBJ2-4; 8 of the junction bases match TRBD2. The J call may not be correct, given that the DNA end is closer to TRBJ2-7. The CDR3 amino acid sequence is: CASSLDTPKRGNSYEQYF. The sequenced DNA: TGCGCCAGCAGCCTCGACACCCCAAAGCGGGGGAACTCCTACGAGCAGTACTTC.